Given below is one T cell receptor beta chain in context. The sequenced target, TCR beta, came from blood CD8+ and CD4+ T cells. Negative isolation was used for CD8+ and CD4+ T cells and FACS enrichment for TEMRA cells. Germline assignment: CDR1 SGHNT and CDR2 YYREEE (reference sequence). V was pared by 4 bases and J by 4 bases, with 8 bases of the junction left unmatched. CDR3 length: 14 amino acids. The data were obtained in a study of CD8 T cells in Susac syndrome. Study in general: Within the group of sequenced Susac syndrome patients, about six had active disease and roughly eight were in remission. Patients with Susac syndrome were therapy-naive, treated with corticosteroids, or treated with intravenous immunoglobulin alone when blood was collected.

cDNA came from about 0.5 to 1 ug RNA primed by random hexamers. TCRdb used MiXCR to reprocess the immunoSEQ multiplex PCR reads, holding one entry per CDR3 protein. The table has about 200,000 distinct CDR3 sequences, around nine tenths seen once. The gene calls are TRBV5-4 and TRBJ2-7; 7 nucleotides line up with TRBD1. This TCR came from a human donor with Susac syndrome. The sequencing input was CD4+ T cells from PBMCs. In DNA form, the CDR3 reads TGTGCCAGCAGCCAGACAGGGACGACTTACGAGCAGTACTTC. Translation gives CASSQTGTTYEQYF.